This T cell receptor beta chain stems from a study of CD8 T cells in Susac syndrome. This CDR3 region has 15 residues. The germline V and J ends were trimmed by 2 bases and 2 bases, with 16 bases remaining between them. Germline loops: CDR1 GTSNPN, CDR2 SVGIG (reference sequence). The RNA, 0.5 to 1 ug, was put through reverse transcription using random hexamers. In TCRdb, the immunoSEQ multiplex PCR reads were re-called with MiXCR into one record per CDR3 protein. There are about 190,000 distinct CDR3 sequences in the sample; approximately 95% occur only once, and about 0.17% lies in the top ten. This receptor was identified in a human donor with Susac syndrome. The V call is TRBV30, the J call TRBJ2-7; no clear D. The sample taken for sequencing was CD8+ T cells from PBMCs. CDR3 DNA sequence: TGTGCCTGGAGTATCGGGCATTCGAAAGCCTACGAGCAGTACTTC. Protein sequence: CAWSIGHSKAYEQYF.